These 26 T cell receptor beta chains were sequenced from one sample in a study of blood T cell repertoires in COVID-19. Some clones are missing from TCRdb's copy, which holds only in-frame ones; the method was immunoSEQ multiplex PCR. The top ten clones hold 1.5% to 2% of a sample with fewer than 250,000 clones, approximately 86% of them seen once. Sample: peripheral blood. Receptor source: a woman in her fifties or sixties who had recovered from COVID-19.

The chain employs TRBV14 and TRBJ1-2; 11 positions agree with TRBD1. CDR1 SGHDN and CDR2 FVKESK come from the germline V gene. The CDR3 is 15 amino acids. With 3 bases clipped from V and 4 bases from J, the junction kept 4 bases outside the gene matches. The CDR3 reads CASSHEGQGVYGYTF. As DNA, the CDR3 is TGTGCCAGCAGCCATGAGGGACAGGGGGTCTATGGCTACACCTTC.

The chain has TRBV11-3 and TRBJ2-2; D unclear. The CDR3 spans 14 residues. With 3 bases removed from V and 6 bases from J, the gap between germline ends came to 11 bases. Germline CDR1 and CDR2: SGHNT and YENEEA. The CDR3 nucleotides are TGTGCCAGCAGCTTCGGAGAAGGAGCCGGGGAGCTGTTTTTT. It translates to CASSFGEGAGELFF.

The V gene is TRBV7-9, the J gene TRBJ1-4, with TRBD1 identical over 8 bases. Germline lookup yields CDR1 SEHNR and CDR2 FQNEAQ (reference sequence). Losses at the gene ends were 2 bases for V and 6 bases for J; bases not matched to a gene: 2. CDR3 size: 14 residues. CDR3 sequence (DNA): TGTGCCAGCAGCTTATACAGGGGGGATGAAAAACTGTTTTTT. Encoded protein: CASSLYRGDEKLFF.

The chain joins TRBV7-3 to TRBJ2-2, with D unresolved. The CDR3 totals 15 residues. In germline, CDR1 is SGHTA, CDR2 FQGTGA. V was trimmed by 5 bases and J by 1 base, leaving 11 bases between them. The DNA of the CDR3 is TGTGCCAGCAGCCCGAGGATTCTGAACACCGGGGAGCTGTTTTTT. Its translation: CASSPRILNTGELFF.

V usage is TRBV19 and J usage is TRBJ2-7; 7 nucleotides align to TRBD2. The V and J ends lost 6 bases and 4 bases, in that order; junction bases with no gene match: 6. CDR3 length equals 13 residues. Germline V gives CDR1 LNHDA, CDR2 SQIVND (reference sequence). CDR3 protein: CASSPGGVYEQYF. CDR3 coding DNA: TGTGCCAGTAGCCCTGGGGGGGTTTACGAGCAGTACTTC.

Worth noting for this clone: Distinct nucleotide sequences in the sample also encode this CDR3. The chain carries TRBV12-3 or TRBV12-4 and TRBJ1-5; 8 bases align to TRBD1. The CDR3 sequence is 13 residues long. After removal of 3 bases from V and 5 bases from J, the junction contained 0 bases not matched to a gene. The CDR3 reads CASSLTGDQPQHF. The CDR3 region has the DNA TGTGCCAGCAGTTTGACAGGGGATCAGCCCCAGCATTTT.

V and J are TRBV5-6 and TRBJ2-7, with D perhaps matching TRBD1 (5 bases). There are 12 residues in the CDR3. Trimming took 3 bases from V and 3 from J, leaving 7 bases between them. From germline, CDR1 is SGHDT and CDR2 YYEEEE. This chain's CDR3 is CASSSDSYEQYF. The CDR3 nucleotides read TGTGCCAGCAGCTCAGACAGCTACGAGCAGTACTTC. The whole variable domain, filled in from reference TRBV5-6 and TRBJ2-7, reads DAGVTQSPTHLIKTRGQQVTLRCSPKSGHDTVSWYQQALGQGPQFIFQYYEEEERQRGNFPDRFSGHQFPNYSSELNVNALLLGDSALYLCASSSDSYEQYFGPGTRLTVT.

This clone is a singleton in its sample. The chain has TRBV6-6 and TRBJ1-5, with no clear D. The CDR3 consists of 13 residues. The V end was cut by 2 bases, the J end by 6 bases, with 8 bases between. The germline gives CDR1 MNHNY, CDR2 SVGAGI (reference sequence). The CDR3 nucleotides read TGTGCCAGCAGTTACGACGGGAGTCAGCCCCAGCATTTT. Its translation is CASSYDGSQPQHF.

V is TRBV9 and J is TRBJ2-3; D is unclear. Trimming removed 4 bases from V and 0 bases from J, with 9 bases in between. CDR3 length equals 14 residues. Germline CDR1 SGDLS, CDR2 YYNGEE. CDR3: CASSLRSSTDTQYF. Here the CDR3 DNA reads TGTGCCAGCAGCCTCCGGAGTAGCACAGATACGCAGTATTTT.

CDR3 nucleotide sequence: TGCGCCAGCAGCTTGGGCCCTCCCACACGGGACTATGGCTACACCTTC. It translates to CASSLGPPTRDYGYTF. The V call is TRBV5-1, the J call TRBJ1-2, with no clear D. The V gene's germline CDR1 is SGHRS and CDR2 YFSETQ. This CDR3 has 16 amino acids. With 0 bases removed from V and 3 bases from J, the gap between germline ends came to 15 bases.

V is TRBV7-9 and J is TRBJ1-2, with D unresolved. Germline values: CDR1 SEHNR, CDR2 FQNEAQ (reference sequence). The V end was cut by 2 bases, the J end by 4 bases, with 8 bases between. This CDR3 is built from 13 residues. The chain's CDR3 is CASSLYSLYGYTF. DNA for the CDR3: TGTGCCAGCAGCTTATACTCCCTCTATGGCTACACCTTC.

The CDR3 bases are TGTGCCAGCAGCTTCCTCAGAAATCAGCCCCAGCATTTT. Translating gives CASSFLRNQPQHF. V and J are TRBV7-2 and TRBJ1-5; D is undetermined. The CDR3 is 13 amino acids. The germline V and J ends were trimmed by 3 bases and 4 bases, with 7 bases remaining between them. Germline V gives CDR1 SGHTA, CDR2 FQGNSA. Full variable domain (missing parts from reference TRBV7-2 and TRBJ1-5): GAGVSQSPSNKVTEKGKDVELRCDPISGHTALYWYRQSLGQGLEFLIYFQGNSAPDKSGLPSDRFSAERTGGSVSTLTIQRTQQEDSAVYLCASSFLRNQPQHFGDGTRLSIL.

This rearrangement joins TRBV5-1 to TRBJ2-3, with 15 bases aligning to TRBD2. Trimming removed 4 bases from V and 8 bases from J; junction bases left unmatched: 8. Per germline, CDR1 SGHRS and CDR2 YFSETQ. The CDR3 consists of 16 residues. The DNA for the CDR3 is TGCGCCAGCAGCCTCCCGGGGACTAGCGGGGGGACTACGCAGTATTTT. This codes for CASSLPGTSGGTTQYF.

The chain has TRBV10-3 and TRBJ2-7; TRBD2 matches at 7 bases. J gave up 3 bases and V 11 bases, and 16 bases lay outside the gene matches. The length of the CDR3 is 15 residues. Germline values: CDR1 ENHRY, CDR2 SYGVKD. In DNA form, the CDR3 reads TGTGCCCATCGGCGGGGGATAGGAGATATCTACGAGCAGTACTTC. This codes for CAHRRGIGDIYEQYF.

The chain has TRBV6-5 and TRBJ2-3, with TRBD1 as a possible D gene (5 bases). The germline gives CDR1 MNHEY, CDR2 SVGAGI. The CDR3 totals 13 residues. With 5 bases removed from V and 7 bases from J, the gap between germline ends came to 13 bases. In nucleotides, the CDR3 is TGTGCCAGCAGTCGGAACCAGGGTAATACGCAGTATTTT. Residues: CASSRNQGNTQYF.

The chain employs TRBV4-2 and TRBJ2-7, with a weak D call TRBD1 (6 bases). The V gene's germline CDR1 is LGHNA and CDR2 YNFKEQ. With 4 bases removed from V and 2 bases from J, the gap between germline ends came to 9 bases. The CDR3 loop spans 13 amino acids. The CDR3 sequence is CASSLQGTYEQYF. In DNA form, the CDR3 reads TGTGCCAGCAGCCTACAGGGTACCTACGAGCAGTACTTC.

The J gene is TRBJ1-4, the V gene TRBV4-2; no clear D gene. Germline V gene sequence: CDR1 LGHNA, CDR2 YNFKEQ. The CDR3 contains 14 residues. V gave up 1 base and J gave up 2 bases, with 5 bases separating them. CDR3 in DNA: TGTGCCAGCAGCCAAGGAGGGACTAATGAAAAACTGTTTTTT. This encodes CASSQGGTNEKLFF.

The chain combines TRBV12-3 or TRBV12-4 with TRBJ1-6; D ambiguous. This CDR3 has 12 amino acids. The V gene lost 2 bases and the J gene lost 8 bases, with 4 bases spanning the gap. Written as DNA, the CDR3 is TGTGCCAGCAGTTTACCCGATTCACCCCTCCACTTT. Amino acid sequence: CASSLPDSPLHF.

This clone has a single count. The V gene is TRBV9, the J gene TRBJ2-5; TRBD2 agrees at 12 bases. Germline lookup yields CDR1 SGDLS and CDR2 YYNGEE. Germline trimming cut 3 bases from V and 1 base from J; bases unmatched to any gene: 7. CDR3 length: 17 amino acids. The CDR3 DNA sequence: TGTGCCAGCAGCGCCCGTAAACTAGCGGGGGGCCAAGAGACCCAGTACTTC. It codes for CASSARKLAGGQETQYF.

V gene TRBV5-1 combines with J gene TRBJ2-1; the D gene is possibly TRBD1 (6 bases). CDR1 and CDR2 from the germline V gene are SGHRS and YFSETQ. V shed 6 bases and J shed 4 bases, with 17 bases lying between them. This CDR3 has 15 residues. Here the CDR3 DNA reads TGCGCCAGCAAACGGACAGCTGATGCATACAATGAGCAGTTCTTC. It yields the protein CASKRTADAYNEQFF.

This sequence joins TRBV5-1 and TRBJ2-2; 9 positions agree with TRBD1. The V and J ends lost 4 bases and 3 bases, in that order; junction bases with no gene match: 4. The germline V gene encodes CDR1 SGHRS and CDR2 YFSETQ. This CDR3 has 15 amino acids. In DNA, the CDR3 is TGCGCCAGCAGCGGCGGGACAGGGTACACCGGGGAGCTGTTTTTT. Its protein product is CASSGGTGYTGELFF.

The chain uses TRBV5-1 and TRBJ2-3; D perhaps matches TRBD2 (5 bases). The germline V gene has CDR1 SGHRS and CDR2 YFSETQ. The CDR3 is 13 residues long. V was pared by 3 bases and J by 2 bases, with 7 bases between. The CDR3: CASSSRDTDTQYF. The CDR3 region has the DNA TGCGCCAGCAGCTCGAGGGACACAGATACGCAGTATTTT. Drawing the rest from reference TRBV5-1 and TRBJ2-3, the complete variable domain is KAGVTQTPRYLIKTRGQQVTLSCSPISGHRSVSWYQQTPGQGLQFLFEYFSETQRNKGNFPGRFSGRQFSNSRSEMNVSTLELGDSALYLCASSSRDTDTQYFGPGTRLTVL.

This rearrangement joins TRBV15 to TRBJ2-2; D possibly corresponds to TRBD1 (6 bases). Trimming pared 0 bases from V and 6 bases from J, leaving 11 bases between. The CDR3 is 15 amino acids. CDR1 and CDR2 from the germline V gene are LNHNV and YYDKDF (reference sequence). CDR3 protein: CATSRDTGTPGELFF. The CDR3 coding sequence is TGTGCCACCAGCAGAGACACAGGGACCCCCGGGGAGCTGTTTTTT.

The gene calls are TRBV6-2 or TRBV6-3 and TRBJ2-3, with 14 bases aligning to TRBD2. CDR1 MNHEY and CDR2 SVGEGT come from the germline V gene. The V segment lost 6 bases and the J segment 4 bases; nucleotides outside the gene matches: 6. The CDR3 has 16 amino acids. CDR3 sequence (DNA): TGTGCCAGCAGCCCCGGACTAGCGGGAGGAGCAGATACGCAGTATTTT. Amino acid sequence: CASSPGLAGGADTQYF.

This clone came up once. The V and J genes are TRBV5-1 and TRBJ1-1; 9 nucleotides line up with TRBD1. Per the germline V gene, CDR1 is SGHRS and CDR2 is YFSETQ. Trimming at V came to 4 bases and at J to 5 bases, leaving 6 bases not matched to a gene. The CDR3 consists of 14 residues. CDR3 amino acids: CASSPDRGRTEAFF. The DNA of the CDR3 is TGCGCCAGCAGCCCTGACAGGGGGAGGACTGAAGCTTTCTTT.

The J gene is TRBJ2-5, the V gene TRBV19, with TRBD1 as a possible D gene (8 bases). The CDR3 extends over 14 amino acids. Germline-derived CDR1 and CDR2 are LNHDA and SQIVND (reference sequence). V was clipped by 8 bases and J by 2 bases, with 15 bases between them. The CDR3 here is CASPGQGGQETQYF. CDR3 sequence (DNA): TGTGCCAGTCCCGGACAGGGAGGGCAAGAGACCCAGTACTTC. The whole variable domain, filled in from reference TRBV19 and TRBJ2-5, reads DGGITQSPKYLFRKEGQNVTLSCEQNLNHDAMYWYRQDPGQGLRLIYYSQIVNDFQKGDIAEGYSVSREKKESFPLTVTSAQKNPTAFYLCASPGQGGQETQYFGPGTRLLVL.